This T cell receptor (beta chain) was sequenced for a study of blood T cell repertoires in COVID-19. Study background: Samples of COVID-19 (acute and convalescent) were obtained from the United States, Italy and Spain.

CDR1 SGHRS and CDR2 YFSETQ come from the germline V gene. This CDR3 contains 13 residues. Trimming removed 3 bases from V and 6 bases from J; junction bases left unmatched: 2. The method was immunoSEQ multiplex PCR; TCRdb's version includes in-frame clones alone and lacks a portion of them. Here the sample spans 240,000 or so clones, about 82% being singletons. The V and J genes are TRBV5-1 and TRBJ2-2, with 7 bases identical to TRBD1. Sequenced sample: peripheral blood. The TCR originated in a man older than 75 with acute or convalescent COVID-19. The CDR3 region is CASSWGTAGELFF. The CDR3 DNA is TGCGCCAGCAGCTGGGGGACAGCCGGGGAGCTGTTTTTT.